Below, 7 T cell receptor beta chains from the same sample are listed, as sequenced in a study of blood T cell repertoires in COVID-19. The table came from immunoSEQ multiplex PCR; TCRdb's copy has only in-frame clones and leaves some out. The data show fewer than 300,000 clones, 75% to 95% seen once. Sequenced input: peripheral blood. The receptors originated from a person aged 18-29 years with COVID-19, enrolled during active disease.

The rearrangement uses TRBV7-2 and TRBJ1-3; D possibly corresponds to TRBD1 (6 bases). This CDR3 region has 14 residues. Germline V gene lookup returns CDR1 SGHTA and CDR2 FQGNSA. V lost 4 bases and J 8 bases, leaving 15 bases between the germline ends. The DNA of the CDR3 is TGTGCCAGCAGCTCAGGGGAGGGGGTGCACACCATATATTTT. Its protein product is CASSSGEGVHTIYF.

The chain employs TRBV7-9 and TRBJ1-2; TRBD1 matches 9 bases. With 1 base clipped from V and 8 bases from J, the junction kept 5 bases outside the gene matches. This CDR3 spans 14 amino acids. Per germline, CDR1 SEHNR and CDR2 FQNEAQ (reference sequence). CDR3 sequence: CASSLGTGEDGYTF. As DNA, the CDR3 is TGTGCCAGCAGCTTAGGGACAGGGGAAGACGGCTACACCTTC.

The genes are TRBV6-1 and TRBJ2-3; 8 nucleotides match TRBD2. V dropped 4 bases and J dropped 0; count of bases not matched to a gene: 6. Germline V gene data show CDR1 as MNHNS and CDR2 as SASEGT. The CDR3 extends over 16 amino acids. CDR3 coding DNA: TGTGCCAGCAGTGGGGTCGCTAGCGGGAGCACAGATACGCAGTATTTT. Protein: CASSGVASGSTDTQYF.

The chain recombines TRBV28 with TRBJ1-1; perhaps TRBD1 as D (5 bases). The germline V and J ends were trimmed by 1 base and 11 bases, with 20 bases remaining between them. The CDR3 extends over 15 amino acids. The V gene's germline CDR1 is MDHEN and CDR2 SYDVKM. Here the CDR3 reads CASSLSPWEGTEAFF. In DNA form, the CDR3 reads TGTGCCAGCAGTTTATCCCCCTGGGAGGGGACCGAGGCTTTCTTT.

This clone was counted a single time. The chain couples TRBV21-1 to TRBJ2-2; TRBD1 is the table's D call, not checked against the DNA. TRBV21-1 is assigned pseudogene status. The CDR3 extends over 21 amino acids. CDR3 nucleotide sequence: TGTGCCAGCAGCAGCTCGGGAGTGGGACAGACGAGGACTGAGAACACCGGGGAGCTGTTTTTT. This translates into CASSSSGVGQTRTENTGELFF.

The rearrangement joins TRBV5-6 to TRBJ2-5, with 11 bases lining up with TRBD1. The V gene end was trimmed by 4 bases and the J gene end by 4 bases; junction bases not matched to a gene: 6. In germline, CDR1 is SGHDT, CDR2 YYEEEE. This CDR3 is built from 15 residues. In DNA, the CDR3 is TGTGCCAGCAGCCATCCGGGACAGGGGGGAGAGACCCAGTACTTC. Residues: CASSHPGQGGETQYF.

V is TRBV20-1 and J is TRBJ1-4, with D tentatively TRBD1 (5 bases). The CDR3 has 14 amino acids. Germline V gene sequence: CDR1 DFQATT, CDR2 SNEGSKA (reference sequence). Trimming stripped 3 bases from V and 0 bases from J, with 8 bases between. The chain's CDR3 is CSASWGATNEKLFF. The DNA for the CDR3 is TGCAGTGCTAGTTGGGGCGCAACTAATGAAAAACTGTTTTTT.